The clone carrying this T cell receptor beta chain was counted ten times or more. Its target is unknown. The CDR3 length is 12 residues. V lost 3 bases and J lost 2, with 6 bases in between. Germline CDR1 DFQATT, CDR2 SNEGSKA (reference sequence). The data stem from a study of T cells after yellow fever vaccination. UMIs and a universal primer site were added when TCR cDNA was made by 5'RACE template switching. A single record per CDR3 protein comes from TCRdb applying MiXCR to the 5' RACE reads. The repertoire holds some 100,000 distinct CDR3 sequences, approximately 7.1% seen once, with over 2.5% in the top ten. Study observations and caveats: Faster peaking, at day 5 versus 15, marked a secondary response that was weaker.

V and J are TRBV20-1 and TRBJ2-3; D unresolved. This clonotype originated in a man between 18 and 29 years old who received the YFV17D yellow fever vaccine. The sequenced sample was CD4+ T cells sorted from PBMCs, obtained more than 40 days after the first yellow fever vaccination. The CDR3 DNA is TGCAGTGCTAGGAGACCCACAGATACGCAGTATTTT. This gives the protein CSARRPTDTQYF.